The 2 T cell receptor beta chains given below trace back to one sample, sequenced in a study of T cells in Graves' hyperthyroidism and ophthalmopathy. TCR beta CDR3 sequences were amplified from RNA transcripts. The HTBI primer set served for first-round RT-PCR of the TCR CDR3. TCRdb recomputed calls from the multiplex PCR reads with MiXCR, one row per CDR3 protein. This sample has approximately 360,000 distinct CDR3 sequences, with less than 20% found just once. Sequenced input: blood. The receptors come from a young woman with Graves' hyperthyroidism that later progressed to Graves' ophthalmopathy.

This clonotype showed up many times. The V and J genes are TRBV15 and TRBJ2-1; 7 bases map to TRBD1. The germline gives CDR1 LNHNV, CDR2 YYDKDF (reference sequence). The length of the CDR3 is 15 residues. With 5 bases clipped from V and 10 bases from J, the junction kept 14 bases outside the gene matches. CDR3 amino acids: CATSGSGTVFGEQFF. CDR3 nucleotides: TGTGCCACCAGCGGATCCGGGACAGTTTTTGGCGAGCAGTTCTTC.

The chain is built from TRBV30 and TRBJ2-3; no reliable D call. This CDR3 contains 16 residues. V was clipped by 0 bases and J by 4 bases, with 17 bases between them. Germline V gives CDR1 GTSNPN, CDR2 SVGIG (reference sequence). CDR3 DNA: TGTGCCTGGAGTGTAATGGCTAGATCCTTCCCAGATACGCAGTATTTT. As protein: CAWSVMARSFPDTQYF.